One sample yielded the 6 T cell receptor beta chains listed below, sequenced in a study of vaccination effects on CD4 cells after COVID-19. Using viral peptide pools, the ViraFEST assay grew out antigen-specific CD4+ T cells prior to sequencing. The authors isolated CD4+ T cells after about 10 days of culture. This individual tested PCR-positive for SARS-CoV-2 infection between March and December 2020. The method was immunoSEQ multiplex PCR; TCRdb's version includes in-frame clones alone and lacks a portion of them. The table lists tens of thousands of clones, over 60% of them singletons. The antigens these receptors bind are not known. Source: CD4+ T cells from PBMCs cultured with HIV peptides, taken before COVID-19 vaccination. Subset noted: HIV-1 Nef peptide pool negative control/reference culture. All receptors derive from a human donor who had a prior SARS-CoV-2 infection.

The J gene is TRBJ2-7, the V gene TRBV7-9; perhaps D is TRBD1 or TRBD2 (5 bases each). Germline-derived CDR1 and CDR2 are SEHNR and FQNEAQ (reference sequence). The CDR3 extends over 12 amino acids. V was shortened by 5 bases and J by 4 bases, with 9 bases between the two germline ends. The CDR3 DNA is TGTGCCAGCAGCCGGGACGGTTACGAGCAGTACTTC. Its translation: CASSRDGYEQYF.

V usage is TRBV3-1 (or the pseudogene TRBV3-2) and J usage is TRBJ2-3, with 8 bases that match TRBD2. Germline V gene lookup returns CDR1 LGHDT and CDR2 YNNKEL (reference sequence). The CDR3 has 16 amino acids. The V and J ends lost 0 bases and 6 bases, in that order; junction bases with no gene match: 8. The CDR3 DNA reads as TGTGCCAGCAGCCAAGAGTTCGATAGCGGGGTTGATACGCAGTATTTT. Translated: CASSQEFDSGVDTQYF.

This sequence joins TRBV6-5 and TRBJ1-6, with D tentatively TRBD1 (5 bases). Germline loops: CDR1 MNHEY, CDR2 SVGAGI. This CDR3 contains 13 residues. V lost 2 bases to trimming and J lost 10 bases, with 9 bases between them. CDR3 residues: CASSYERGSPLHF. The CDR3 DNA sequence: TGTGCCAGCAGTTACGAGCGGGGCTCACCCCTCCACTTT.

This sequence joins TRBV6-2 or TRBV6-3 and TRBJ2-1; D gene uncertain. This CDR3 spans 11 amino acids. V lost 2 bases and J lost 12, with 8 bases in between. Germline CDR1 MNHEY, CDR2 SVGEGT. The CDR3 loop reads CASSYPSAQFF. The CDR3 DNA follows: TGTGCCAGCAGTTACCCGTCGGCGCAGTTCTTC.

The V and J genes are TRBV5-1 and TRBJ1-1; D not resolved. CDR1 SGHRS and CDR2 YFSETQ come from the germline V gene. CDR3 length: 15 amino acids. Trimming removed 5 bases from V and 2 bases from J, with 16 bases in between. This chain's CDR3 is CASRDGRSINTEAFF. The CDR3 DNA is TGCGCCAGCAGAGACGGCAGAAGTATAAACACTGAAGCTTTCTTT. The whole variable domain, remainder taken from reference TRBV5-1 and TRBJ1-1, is KAGVTQTPRYLIKTRGQQVTLSCSPISGHRSVSWYQQTPGQGLQFLFEYFSETQRNKGNFPGRFSGRQFSNSRSEMNVSTLELGDSALYLCASRDGRSINTEAFFGQGTRLTVV.

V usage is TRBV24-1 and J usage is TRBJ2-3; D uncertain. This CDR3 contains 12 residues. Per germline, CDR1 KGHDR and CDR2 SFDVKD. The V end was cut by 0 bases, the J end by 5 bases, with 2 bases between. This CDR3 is CATSDLKDTQYF. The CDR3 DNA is TGTGCCACCAGTGATTTGAAAGATACGCAGTATTTT.